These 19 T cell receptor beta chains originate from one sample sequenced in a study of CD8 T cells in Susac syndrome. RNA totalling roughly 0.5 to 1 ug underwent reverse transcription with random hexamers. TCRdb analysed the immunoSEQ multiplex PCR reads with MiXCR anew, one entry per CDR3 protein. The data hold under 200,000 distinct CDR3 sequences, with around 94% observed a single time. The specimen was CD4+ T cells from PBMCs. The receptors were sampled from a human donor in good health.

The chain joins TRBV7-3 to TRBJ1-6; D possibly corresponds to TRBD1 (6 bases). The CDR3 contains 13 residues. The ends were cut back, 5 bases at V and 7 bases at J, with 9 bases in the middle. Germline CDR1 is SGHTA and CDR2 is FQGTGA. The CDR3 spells CASSRDMNSPLHF. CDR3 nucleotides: TGTGCCAGCAGCCGGGACATGAATTCACCCCTCCACTTT.

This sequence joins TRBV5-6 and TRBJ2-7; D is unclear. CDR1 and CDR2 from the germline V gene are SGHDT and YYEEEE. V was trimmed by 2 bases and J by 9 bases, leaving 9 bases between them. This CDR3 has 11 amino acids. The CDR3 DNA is TGTGCCAGCAGCTTTTCGGGTCTGCAGTACTTC. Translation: CASSFSGLQYF. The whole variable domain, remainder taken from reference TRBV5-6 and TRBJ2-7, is DAGVTQSPTHLIKTRGQQVTLRCSPKSGHDTVSWYQQALGQGPQFIFQYYEEEERQRGNFPDRFSGHQFPNYSSELNVNALLLGDSALYLCASSFSGLQYFGPGTRLTVT.

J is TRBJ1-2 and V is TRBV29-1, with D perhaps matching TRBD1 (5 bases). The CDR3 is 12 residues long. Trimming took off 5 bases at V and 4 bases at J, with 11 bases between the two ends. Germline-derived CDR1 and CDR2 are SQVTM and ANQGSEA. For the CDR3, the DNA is TGCAGCGTTCTCGGGACTTTCTATGGCTACACCTTC. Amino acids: CSVLGTFYGYTF.

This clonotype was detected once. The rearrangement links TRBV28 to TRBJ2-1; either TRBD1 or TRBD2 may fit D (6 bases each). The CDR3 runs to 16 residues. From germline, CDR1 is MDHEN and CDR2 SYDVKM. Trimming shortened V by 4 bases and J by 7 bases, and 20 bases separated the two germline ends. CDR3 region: CASSSPHFGGTNEQFF. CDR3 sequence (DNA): TGTGCCAGCAGTTCACCCCATTTTGGGGGGACAAATGAGCAGTTCTTC.

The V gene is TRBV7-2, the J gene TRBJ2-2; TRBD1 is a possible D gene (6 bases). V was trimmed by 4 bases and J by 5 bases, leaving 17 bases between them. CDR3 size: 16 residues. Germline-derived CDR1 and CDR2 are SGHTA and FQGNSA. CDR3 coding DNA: TGTGCCAGCAGCTCCAGGACTCAGGGGTGGACCGGGGAGCTGTTTTTT. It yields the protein CASSSRTQGWTGELFF.

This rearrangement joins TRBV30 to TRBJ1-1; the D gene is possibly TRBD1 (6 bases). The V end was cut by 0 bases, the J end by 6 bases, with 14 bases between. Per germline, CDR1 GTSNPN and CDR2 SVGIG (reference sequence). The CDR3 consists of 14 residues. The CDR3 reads CAWSVREGGSEAFF. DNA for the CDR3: TGTGCCTGGAGTGTACGTGAGGGGGGGTCTGAAGCTTTCTTT. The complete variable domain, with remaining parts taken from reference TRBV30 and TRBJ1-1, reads SQTIHQWPATLVQPVGSPLSLECTVEGTSNPNLYWYRQAAGRGLQLLFYSVGIGQISSEVPQNLSASRPQDRQFILSSKKLLLSDSGFYLCAWSVREGGSEAFFGQGTRLTVV.

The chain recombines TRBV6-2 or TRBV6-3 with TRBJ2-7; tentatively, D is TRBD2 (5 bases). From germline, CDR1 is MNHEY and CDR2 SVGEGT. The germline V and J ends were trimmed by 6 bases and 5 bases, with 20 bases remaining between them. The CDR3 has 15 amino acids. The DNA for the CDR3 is TGTGCCAGCAGGACCTTGGGCGCGGGTACCCACGAGCAGTACTTC. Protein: CASRTLGAGTHEQYF.

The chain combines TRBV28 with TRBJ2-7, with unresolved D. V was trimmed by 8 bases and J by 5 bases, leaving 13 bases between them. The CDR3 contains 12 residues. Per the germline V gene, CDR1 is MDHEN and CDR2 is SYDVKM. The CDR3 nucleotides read TGTGCCAGCCTCTCAATCGTCCACGAGCAGTACTTC. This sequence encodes CASLSIVHEQYF.

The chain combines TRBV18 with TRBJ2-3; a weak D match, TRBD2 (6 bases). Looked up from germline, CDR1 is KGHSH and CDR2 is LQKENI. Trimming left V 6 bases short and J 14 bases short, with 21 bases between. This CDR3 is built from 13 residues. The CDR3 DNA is TGTGCCAGCTCCCTTGAGAACGGCGGGGCCGTGTATTTT. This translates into CASSLENGGAVYF.

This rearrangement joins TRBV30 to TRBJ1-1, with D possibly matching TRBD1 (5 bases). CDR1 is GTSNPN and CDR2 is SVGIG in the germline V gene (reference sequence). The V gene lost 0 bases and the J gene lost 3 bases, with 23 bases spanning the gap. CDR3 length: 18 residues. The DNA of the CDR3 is TGTGCCTGGAGTGTTGGTTACAGGTTACGTGCGGGGTACACTGAAGCTTTCTTT. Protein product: CAWSVGYRLRAGYTEAFF. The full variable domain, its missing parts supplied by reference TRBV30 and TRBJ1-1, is SQTIHQWPATLVQPVGSPLSLECTVEGTSNPNLYWYRQAAGRGLQLLFYSVGIGQISSEVPQNLSASRPQDRQFILSSKKLLLSDSGFYLCAWSVGYRLRAGYTEAFFGQGTRLTVV.

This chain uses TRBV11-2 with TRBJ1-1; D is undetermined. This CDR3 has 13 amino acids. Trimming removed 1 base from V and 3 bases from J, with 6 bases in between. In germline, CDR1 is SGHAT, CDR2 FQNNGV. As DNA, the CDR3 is TGTGCCAGCAGCTTAGTTTCAGACACTGAAGCTTTCTTT. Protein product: CASSLVSDTEAFF.

This CDR3 reads CSVVRHLNTGELFF. CDR3 DNA sequence: TGCAGCGTTGTTCGGCACTTGAACACCGGGGAGCTGTTTTTT. The chain is built from TRBV29-1 and TRBJ2-2; D is unresolved. The length of the CDR3 is 14 residues. The germline V gene has CDR1 SQVTM and CDR2 ANQGSEA. With 4 bases removed from V and 1 base from J, the gap between germline ends came to 10 bases.

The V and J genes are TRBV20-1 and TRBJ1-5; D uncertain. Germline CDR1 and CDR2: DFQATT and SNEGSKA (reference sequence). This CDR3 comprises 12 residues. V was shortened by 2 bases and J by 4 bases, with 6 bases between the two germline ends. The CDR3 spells CSARPLNQPQHF. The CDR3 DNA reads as TGCAGTGCTAGACCTCTAAATCAGCCCCAGCATTTT.

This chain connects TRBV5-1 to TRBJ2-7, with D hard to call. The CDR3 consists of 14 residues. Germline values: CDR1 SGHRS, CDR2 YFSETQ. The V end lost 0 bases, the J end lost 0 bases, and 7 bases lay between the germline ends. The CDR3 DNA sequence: TGCGCCAGCAGCTTGGCCCGGGTCTCCTACGAGCAGTACTTC. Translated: CASSLARVSYEQYF.

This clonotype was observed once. CDR3 sequence reads: CASSVGSPYEQYF. DNA of the CDR3: TGTGCCAGCAGCGTGGGCAGTCCCTACGAGCAGTACTTC. This chain uses TRBV5-6 with TRBJ2-7; D unresolved. Germline lookup yields CDR1 SGHDT and CDR2 YYEEEE. V lost 4 bases to trimming and J lost 2 bases, with 10 bases between them. CDR3 length equals 13 residues.

The CDR3 region is CASSSETRNTEAFF. The CDR3 nucleotides read TGCGCCAGCAGCTCGGAGACAAGGAACACTGAAGCTTTCTTT. The chain joins TRBV5-1 to TRBJ1-1; D is unclear. This CDR3 comprises 14 residues. The V gene's germline CDR1 is SGHRS and CDR2 YFSETQ. Between the trimmed V and J ends, which lost 3 bases and 1 base, there was a span of 10 bases.

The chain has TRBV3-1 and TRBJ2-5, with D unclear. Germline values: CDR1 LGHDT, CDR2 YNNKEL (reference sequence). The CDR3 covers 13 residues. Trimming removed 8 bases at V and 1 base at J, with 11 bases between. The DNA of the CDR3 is TGTGCCAGCGGGGTTCGAGCCCAAGAGACCCAGTACTTC. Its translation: CASGVRAQETQYF.

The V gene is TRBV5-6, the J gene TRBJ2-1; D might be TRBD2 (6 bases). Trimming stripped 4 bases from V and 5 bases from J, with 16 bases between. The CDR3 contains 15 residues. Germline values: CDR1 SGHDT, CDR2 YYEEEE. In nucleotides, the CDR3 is TGTGCCAGCAGCCCCCGCGCTAGCGTACACAATGAGCAGTTCTTC. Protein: CASSPRASVHNEQFF.

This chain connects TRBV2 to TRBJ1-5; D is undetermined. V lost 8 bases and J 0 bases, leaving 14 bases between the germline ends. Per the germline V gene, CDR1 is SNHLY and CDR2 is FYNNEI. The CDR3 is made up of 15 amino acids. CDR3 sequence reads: CASAAGVSSNQPQHF. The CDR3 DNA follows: TGTGCCAGCGCGGCGGGAGTTAGTAGCAATCAGCCCCAGCATTTT. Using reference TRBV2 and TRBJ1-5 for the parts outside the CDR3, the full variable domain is EPEVTQTPSHQVTQMGQEVILRCVPISNHLYFYWYRQILGQKVEFLVSFYNNEISEKSEIFDDQFSVERPDGSNFTLKIRSTKLEDSAMYFCASAAGVSSNQPQHFGDGTRLSIL.